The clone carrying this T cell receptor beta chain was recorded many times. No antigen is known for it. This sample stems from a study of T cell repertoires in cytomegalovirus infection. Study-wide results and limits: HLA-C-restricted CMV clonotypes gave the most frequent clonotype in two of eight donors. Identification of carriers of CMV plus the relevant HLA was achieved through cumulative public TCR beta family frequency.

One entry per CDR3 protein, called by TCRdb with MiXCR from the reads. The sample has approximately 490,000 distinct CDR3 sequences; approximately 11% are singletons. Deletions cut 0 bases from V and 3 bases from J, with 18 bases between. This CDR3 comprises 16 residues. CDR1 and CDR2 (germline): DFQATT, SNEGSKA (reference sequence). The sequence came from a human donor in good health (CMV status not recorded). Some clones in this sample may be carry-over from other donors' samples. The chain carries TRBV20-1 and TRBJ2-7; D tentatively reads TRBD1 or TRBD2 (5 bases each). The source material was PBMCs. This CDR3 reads CSARDGHRGVHYEQYF. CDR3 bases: TGCAGTGCTAGAGATGGTCACCGAGGGGTCCACTACGAGCAGTACTTC.